The 30 T cell receptor beta chains in this list originate from one sample, sequenced in a study of CD8+ T cells in alopecia areata. Following extraction, RNA underwent reverse transcription to cDNA, which served as the sequencing template. Using immunoSEQ multiplex PCR, the repertoire was profiled, and TCRdb retains in-frame clones only, with some absent. The sample includes about 23,000 clones, 40% to 65% of them seen just once. Sequencing used NKG2D-high CD8+ T cells sorted from blood. The source is a human donor with alopecia areata.

This chain's CDR3 is CASSLQWNTGELFF. The DNA for the CDR3 is TGCGCCAGCAGCTTACAGTGGAACACCGGGGAGCTGTTTTTT. The rearrangement uses TRBV5-1 and TRBJ2-2; D not resolved. Trimming took off 2 bases at V and 1 base at J, with 6 bases between the two ends. This CDR3 comprises 14 residues. Germline values: CDR1 SGHRS, CDR2 YFSETQ.

This clone is medium-sized. DNA of the CDR3: TGTGCCAGCAGCGGACTTAGAATGGAAGAGGACAATGAGCAGTTCTTC. Translating gives CASSGLRMEEDNEQFF. This chain links TRBV7-8 with TRBJ2-1; tentatively, D is TRBD2 (5 bases). The ends were cut back, 5 bases at V and 5 bases at J, with 19 bases in the middle. The CDR3 extends over 16 amino acids. Germline V gives CDR1 SGHVS, CDR2 FQNEAQ.

This chain joins TRBV27 and TRBJ1-2; 9 bases match TRBD1. V trimming: 5 bases; J trimming: 7 bases; junction bases outside the gene matches: 8. CDR1 is MNHEY and CDR2 is SMNVEV in the germline V gene (reference sequence). The CDR3 has 14 residues. The CDR3 coding sequence is TGTGCCAGCAGTCCGGCGGGACAGGGATTTGGCTACACCTTC. Residues: CASSPAGQGFGYTF.

This chain uses TRBV9 with TRBJ1-1; D possibly corresponds to TRBD1 (5 bases). CDR1 SGDLS and CDR2 YYNGEE come from the germline V gene. The length of the CDR3 is 14 residues. The V end lost 4 bases, the J end lost 0 bases, and 10 bases lay between the germline ends. CDR3 nucleotides: TGTGCCAGCAGCTTGGGGCGGGTGAACACTGAAGCTTTCTTT. Its translation: CASSLGRVNTEAFF.

The J gene is TRBJ1-1, the V gene TRBV28; D perhaps matches TRBD1 (5 bases). Trimming took 11 bases from V and 11 from J, leaving 36 bases between them. Germline V gene data show CDR1 as MDHEN and CDR2 as SYDVKM. The CDR3 is 17 amino acids. The CDR3 nucleotides read TGTGCCGCAGGGCCCCTATTACTCGGGACGGCGGCGTCGGATGCTTTCTTT. Translated, it gives CAAGPLLLGTAASDAFF.

This clone occurred a few times. Written as DNA, the CDR3 is TGTGCCAGCAGCGCTAGCGGAAGCTCCTACAATGAGCAGTTCTTC. Translating gives CASSASGSSYNEQFF. The rearrangement links TRBV9 to TRBJ2-1; 7 positions match TRBD2. CDR3 size: 15 residues. CDR1 and CDR2 (germline): SGDLS, YYNGEE. V was pared by 3 bases and J by 0 bases, with 3 bases of the junction left unmatched.

The J gene is TRBJ2-1, the V gene TRBV19; D is perhaps TRBD1 (5 bases). The CDR3 consists of 14 residues. Germline CDR1 and CDR2: LNHDA and SQIVND (reference sequence). The V and J ends lost 1 base and 3 bases respectively, with 7 bases between them. The DNA of the CDR3 is TGTGCCAGTAGTATAGGGGGCATCTACAATGAGCAGTTCTTC. Translated, it gives CASSIGGIYNEQFF.

The V and J genes are TRBV7-3 and TRBJ2-4; weak D call: TRBD2 (6 bases). V lost 2 bases and J lost 4, with 12 bases in between. The CDR3 has 15 residues. In germline, CDR1 is SGHTA, CDR2 FQGTGA. The CDR3 DNA reads TGTGCCAGCAGCTTAGACGGGACTCAGAAAAACATTCAGTACTTC. It specifies CASSLDGTQKNIQYF. The full variable domain, completed using reference TRBV7-3 and TRBJ2-4, is GAGVSQTPSNKVTEKGKYVELRCDPISGHTALYWYRQSLGQGPEFLIYFQGTGAADDSGLPNDRFFAVRPEGSVSTLKIQRTERGDSAVYLCASSLDGTQKNIQYFGAGTRLSVL.

In its sample, this clone was seen a few times. The genes are TRBV13 and TRBJ2-1, with 9 positions matching TRBD1. The CDR3 is 17 amino acids. The V gene's germline CDR1 is PRHDT and CDR2 FYEKMQ (reference sequence). Trimming cost V 1 base and J 4 bases; bases outside gene matches: 8. CDR3 coding DNA: TGTGCCAGCAGCTTAGAGTCGGGACAGGGTACTTACAATGAGCAGTTCTTC. It translates to CASSLESGQGTYNEQFF. Full variable domain (missing parts from reference TRBV13 and TRBJ2-1): AAGVIQSPRHLIKEKRETATLKCYPIPRHDTVYWYQQGPGQDPQFLISFYEKMQSDKGSIPDRFSAQQFSDYHSELNMSSLELGDSALYFCASSLESGQGTYNEQFFGPGTRLTVL.

This clone has more than one count but fewer than ten. The rearrangement links TRBV28 to TRBJ2-7; 7 nucleotides align to TRBD1. This CDR3 contains 18 residues. The germline V gene has CDR1 MDHEN and CDR2 SYDVKM. Unmatched junction bases numbered 16, after V lost 3 bases and J lost 2 bases. As DNA, the CDR3 is TGTGCCAGCAGTTTGATGTGGTCATTGACAGGGATCCCCTACGAGCAGTACTTC. Residues: CASSLMWSLTGIPYEQYF.

This clone was seen more than once but under ten times. The chain joins TRBV11-2 to TRBJ2-2; 11 bases are a match to TRBD2. With 4 bases clipped from V and 3 bases from J, the junction kept 4 bases outside the gene matches. The CDR3 loop spans 16 amino acids. Germline V lookup: CDR1 SGHAT, CDR2 FQNNGV. The CDR3 protein is CASSYTSGSDTGELFF. In DNA, the CDR3 is TGTGCCAGCAGCTATACTAGCGGGAGCGACACCGGGGAGCTGTTTTTT.

The gene calls are TRBV28 and TRBJ2-3, with TRBD1 as a possible D gene (5 bases). Per the germline V gene, CDR1 is MDHEN and CDR2 is SYDVKM. The CDR3 is 16 amino acids. The V end lost 4 bases, the J end lost 3 bases, and 17 bases lay between the germline ends. The CDR3 is CASSSTDRSGTDTQYF. CDR3 in DNA: TGTGCCAGCAGTTCGACAGACCGCTCAGGGACAGATACGCAGTATTTT.

The rearrangement uses TRBV27 and TRBJ2-1; D possibly uses TRBD1 or TRBD2 (5 bases each). CDR1 and CDR2 from the germline V gene are MNHEY and SMNVEV (reference sequence). V gave up 4 bases and J gave up 8 bases, with 15 bases separating them. The CDR3 loop spans 14 amino acids. In nucleotides, the CDR3 is TGTGCCAGCAGTTACGGGACGTATAATGATGAGCAGTTCTTC. Its translation: CASSYGTYNDEQFF.

DNA of the CDR3: TGCGCCAGCAGCTTAACACAGGCCTACGAGCAGTACTTC. Protein sequence: CASSLTQAYEQYF. The chain joins TRBV5-1 to TRBJ2-7; tentative D call: TRBD1 (5 bases). Trimming removed 2 bases from V and 2 bases from J, with 8 bases in between. Germline-derived CDR1 and CDR2 are SGHRS and YFSETQ. This CDR3 spans 13 amino acids.

DNA for the CDR3: TGCGCCAGCAGCCCGACCGAGGGTGGGAATGAGCAGTTCTTC. Encoded protein: CASSPTEGGNEQFF. The J gene is TRBJ2-1, the V gene TRBV4-1, with a weak D call TRBD2 (5 bases). Trimming pared 4 bases from V and 7 bases from J, leaving 14 bases between. Germline V gene lookup returns CDR1 MGHRA and CDR2 YSYEKL. The CDR3 runs 14 residues.

This sequence joins TRBV2 and TRBJ2-1; D ambiguous. Trimming left V 8 bases short and J 8 bases short, with 13 bases between. The CDR3 sequence is 12 residues long. Germline values: CDR1 SNHLY, CDR2 FYNNEI. CDR3 nucleotide sequence: TGTGCCAGCCCAGTGGGTTGGGATGAGCAGTTCTTC. This translates into CASPVGWDEQFF.

There are a few counts of this clone. This chain links TRBV9 with TRBJ2-7; 9 bases are a match to TRBD2. Per germline, CDR1 SGDLS and CDR2 YYNGEE. Trimming cost V 0 bases and J 4 bases; bases outside gene matches: 5. This CDR3 has 15 amino acids. The CDR3 reads CASSVGGSGSYEQYF. As DNA, the CDR3 is TGTGCCAGCAGCGTAGGGGGTAGCGGGAGTTACGAGCAGTACTTC. The variable domain in full, completed from reference TRBV9 and TRBJ2-7, reads DSGVTQTPKHLITATGQRVTLRCSPRSGDLSVYWYQQSLDQGLQFLIQYYNGEERAKGNILERFSAQQFPDLHSELNLSSLELGDSALYFCASSVGGSGSYEQYFGPGTRLTVT.

This clone was detected a few times. This sequence joins TRBV10-3 and TRBJ1-1; D unresolved. Per the germline V gene, CDR1 is ENHRY and CDR2 is SYGVKD. This CDR3 comprises 11 residues. Trimming shortened V by 4 bases and J by 1 base, and 1 base separated the two germline ends. CDR3 loop: CAISANTEAFF. In DNA form, the CDR3 reads TGTGCCATCAGTGCGAACACTGAAGCTTTCTTT.

This clone has more than one count but fewer than ten. The gene calls are TRBV5-6 and TRBJ2-1, with 10 positions matching TRBD2. The CDR3 spans 14 residues. Germline V gene data show CDR1 as SGHDT and CDR2 as YYEEEE. Trimming removed 0 bases from V and 7 bases from J; junction bases left unmatched: 1. CDR3 amino acids: CASSLVSGRNEQFF. The CDR3 bases are TGTGCCAGCAGCTTGGTTAGCGGGAGGAATGAGCAGTTCTTC.

This chain joins TRBV7-9 and TRBJ2-3; no firm D call. This CDR3 comprises 10 residues. Per germline, CDR1 SEHNR and CDR2 FQNEAQ (reference sequence). Trimming left V 11 bases short and J 2 bases short, with 5 bases between. The CDR3 DNA reads TGTGCCGGGTCCACAGATACGCAGTATTTT. Amino acid sequence: CAGSTDTQYF.

V and J are TRBV13 and TRBJ2-5, with 7 bases that match TRBD2. V lost 4 bases to trimming and J lost 0 bases; unmatched junction nucleotides: 2. Germline-derived CDR1 and CDR2 are PRHDT and FYEKMQ (reference sequence). The CDR3 runs to 14 residues. CDR3 protein: CASSSGLDQETQYF. The CDR3 DNA follows: TGTGCCAGCAGCTCAGGACTAGACCAAGAGACCCAGTACTTC.

This clone was picked up a small number of times. The chain couples TRBV21-1 to TRBJ1-5. TRBV21-1 corresponds to a pseudogene. The CDR3 runs 14 residues. CDR3 loop: CASSKPHSNQPQHF. The CDR3 DNA is TGTGCCAGCAGCAAACCCCACAGCAATCAGCCCCAGCATTTT.

The genes are TRBV28 and TRBJ1-2; maybe TRBD1 (5 bases). The CDR3 totals 13 residues. Germline V gene lookup returns CDR1 MDHEN and CDR2 SYDVKM. Trimming left V 3 bases short and J 7 bases short, with 12 bases between. The CDR3 region has the DNA TGTGCCAGCAGTTTGGTTAGCGGGGCTGGCTACACCTTC. Translating it yields CASSLVSGAGYTF.

This clone was seen a few times. The rearrangement joins TRBV27 to TRBJ1-2, with 7 bases aligning to TRBD1. The CDR3 extends over 13 amino acids. The V segment lost 4 bases and the J segment 4 bases; nucleotides outside the gene matches: 3. In germline, CDR1 is MNHEY, CDR2 SMNVEV (reference sequence). This CDR3 reads CASSSGQVYGYTF. In nucleotides, the CDR3 is TGTGCCAGCAGTTCAGGACAGGTCTATGGCTACACCTTC.

This clone turned up a few times. V usage is TRBV4-2 and J usage is TRBJ2-1, with 9 bases lining up with TRBD2. This CDR3 spans 18 amino acids. J gave up 4 bases and V 0 bases, and 10 bases lay outside the gene matches. Germline CDR1 is LGHNA and CDR2 is YNFKEQ. In DNA, the CDR3 is TGTGCCAGCAGCCAAGACCCGGGACTAGCAGAAGAGTACAATGAGCAGTTCTTC. This encodes CASSQDPGLAEEYNEQFF.

The chain combines TRBV9 with TRBJ2-7; the D is unclear. Trimming pared 0 bases from V and 5 bases from J, leaving 12 bases between. The CDR3 totals 14 residues. Germline CDR1 and CDR2: SGDLS and YYNGEE. The CDR3 here is CASSVGVVGDEQYF. The CDR3 DNA reads as TGTGCCAGCAGCGTAGGAGTAGTTGGGGACGAGCAGTACTTC.

This chain uses TRBV2 with TRBJ2-5, with D hard to call. CDR3 length: 14 residues. Trimming stripped 6 bases from V and 2 bases from J, with 13 bases between. Germline V gene data show CDR1 as SNHLY and CDR2 as FYNNEI. As DNA, the CDR3 is TGTGCCAGCAGCACCGCACTCACTCAAGAGACCCAGTACTTC. Translation: CASSTALTQETQYF.

This clone is medium-sized (0.01 to 0.1%) within its sample. The CDR3, as DNA: TGTGCCAGCAGCTTAGCCACGGGAGTAGCCAAAAACATTCAGTACTTC. It encodes CASSLATGVAKNIQYF. This chain uses TRBV7-9 with TRBJ2-4, with D possibly being TRBD2 (6 bases). The CDR3 spans 16 residues. The germline gives CDR1 SEHNR, CDR2 FQNEAQ (reference sequence). Deletions cut 0 bases from V and 0 bases from J, with 9 bases between. The complete variable domain, with remaining parts taken from reference TRBV7-9 and TRBJ2-4, reads DTGVSQNPRHKITKRGQNVTFRCDPISEHNRLYWYRQTLGQGPEFLTYFQNEAQLEKSRLLSDRFSAERPKGSFSTLEIQRTEQGDSAMYLCASSLATGVAKNIQYFGAGTRLSVL.

On this clone: This sample includes further DNA sequences coding for the same CDR3. This chain links TRBV27 with TRBJ2-7; 12 bases agree with TRBD1. V gave up 3 bases and J gave up 2 bases; unmatched junction bases: 2. The CDR3 covers 15 residues. Germline CDR1 and CDR2: MNHEY and SMNVEV (reference sequence). The CDR3 spells CASSFGTGGTYEQYF. CDR3 nucleotides: TGTGCCAGCAGTTTTGGGACAGGGGGCACCTACGAGCAGTACTTC.

This clone was seen only a few times. This sequence joins TRBV7-8 and TRBJ2-3, with D unresolved. Germline-derived CDR1 and CDR2 are SGHVS and FQNEAQ. V shed 2 bases and J shed 4 bases, with 4 bases lying between them. The CDR3 length is 12 residues. Written as DNA, the CDR3 is TGTGCCAGCAGCTTAACGTCAGATACGCAGTATTTT. Encoded protein: CASSLTSDTQYF.